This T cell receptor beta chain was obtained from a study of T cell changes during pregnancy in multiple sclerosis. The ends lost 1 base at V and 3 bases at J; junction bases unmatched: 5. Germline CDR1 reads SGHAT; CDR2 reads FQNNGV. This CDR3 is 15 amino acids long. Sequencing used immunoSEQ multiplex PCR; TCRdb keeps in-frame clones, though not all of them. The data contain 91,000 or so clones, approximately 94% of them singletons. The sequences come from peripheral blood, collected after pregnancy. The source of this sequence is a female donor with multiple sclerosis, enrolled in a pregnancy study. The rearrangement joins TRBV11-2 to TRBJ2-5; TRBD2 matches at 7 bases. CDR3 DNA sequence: TGTGCCAGCAGCTTAGTTTTTGCGGGAGAAGAGACCCAGTACTTC. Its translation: CASSLVFAGEETQYF.